Following are 15 T cell receptor beta chains from one sample sequenced in a study of shared clonotypes between healthy human individuals. Naive CD8 cells lacked CD45RO, underwent positive selection for CCR7 and left out terminally differentiated effector memory CD45RA+ cells. Measured with immunoSEQ multiplex PCR; TCRdb has only the in-frame clones, and not every one. The sample records some 2 million clones, about 95% being singletons. What was sequenced was naive CD8+ T cells sorted from blood. These receptors originate from a man in his late teens or twenties in good health.

The chain joins TRBV27 to TRBJ1-1; D is perhaps TRBD1 (5 bases). Trimming took off 2 bases at V and 3 bases at J, with 10 bases between the two ends. Germline CDR1 MNHEY, CDR2 SMNVEV (reference sequence). The CDR3 sequence is 14 residues long. CDR3 sequence (DNA): TGTGCCAGCAGTTTAAGGGGTGCGTACACTGAAGCTTTCTTT. As protein: CASSLRGAYTEAFF.

This chain connects TRBV4-3 to TRBJ2-5; D is uncertain. V was pared by 0 bases and J by 4 bases, with 9 bases between. The length of the CDR3 is 14 residues. Germline V gene sequence: CDR1 LGHNA, CDR2 YSLEER. CDR3 sequence reads: CASSQDPLIETQYF. The CDR3 DNA follows: TGCGCCAGCAGCCAAGATCCCCTAATAGAGACCCAGTACTTC.

CDR3 residues: CASSVSLSGVGYNEQFF. The CDR3 DNA reads as TGTGCCAGCAGCGTAAGCTTGTCGGGAGTCGGCTACAATGAGCAGTTCTTC. The V and J genes are TRBV9 and TRBJ2-1, with a possible D match to TRBD2 (6 bases). V lost 1 base to trimming and J lost 3 bases, with 17 bases between them. The CDR3 sequence is 17 residues long. Germline V gives CDR1 SGDLS, CDR2 YYNGEE.

This rearrangement joins TRBV27 to TRBJ2-7; 9 nucleotides agree with TRBD1. The germline V gene encodes CDR1 MNHEY and CDR2 SMNVEV (reference sequence). V dropped 5 bases and J dropped 4; count of bases not matched to a gene: 9. This CDR3 is built from 15 residues. CDR3 in DNA: TGTGCCAGCAGTCGATCGGGACAGGGCTTATACGAGCAGTACTTC. Protein sequence: CASSRSGQGLYEQYF.

The chain carries TRBV7-9 and TRBJ2-7; D tentatively reads TRBD1 or TRBD2 (6 bases each). Trimming pared 4 bases from V and 0 bases from J, leaving 16 bases between. CDR3 length: 16 residues. Per the germline V gene, CDR1 is SEHNR and CDR2 is FQNEAQ (reference sequence). CDR3 DNA sequence: TGTGCCAGCAGCTCAGAGGGGGGACACGACTCCTACGAGCAGTACTTC. Its protein is CASSSEGGHDSYEQYF.

As to this clone: The sample holds other DNA sequences that translate to the same CDR3. CDR3 residues: CASSPGLTYEQYF. Here the CDR3 DNA reads TGTGCCAGTAGTCCAGGTCTTACCTACGAGCAGTACTTC. The rearrangement joins TRBV19 to TRBJ2-7, with D uncertain. The V gene lost 5 bases and the J gene lost 2 bases, with 10 bases spanning the gap. The germline CDR1 and CDR2 sequences are LNHDA and SQIVND (reference sequence). The CDR3 covers 13 residues.

The chain couples TRBV27 to TRBJ2-7, with no clear D. This CDR3 is built from 16 residues. The germline V and J ends were trimmed by 5 bases and 1 base, with 18 bases remaining between them. Germline assignment: CDR1 MNHEY and CDR2 SMNVEV (reference sequence). Here the CDR3 reads CASSPSSGPTSYEQYF. DNA of the CDR3: TGTGCCAGCAGTCCTTCTTCAGGACCGACGTCCTACGAGCAGTACTTC.

Points on this clone: Other nucleotide sequences in the sample specify the same CDR3. The J gene is TRBJ2-5, the V gene TRBV7-9, with D perhaps matching TRBD1 (5 bases). V was clipped by 3 bases and J by 1 base, with 6 bases between them. This CDR3 contains 13 residues. Germline-derived CDR1 and CDR2 are SEHNR and FQNEAQ (reference sequence). Here the CDR3 DNA reads TGTGCCAGCAGCTTGGACATCCAAGAGACCCAGTACTTC. Protein: CASSLDIQETQYF.

The chain employs TRBV4-1 and TRBJ2-7; 11 nucleotides align to TRBD2. V lost 3 bases to trimming and J lost 3 bases; unmatched junction nucleotides: 4. Germline CDR1 MGHRA, CDR2 YSYEKL. The length of the CDR3 is 15 residues. The chain's CDR3 is CASSQLAGGNYEQYF. The CDR3 DNA reads as TGCGCCAGCAGCCAGTTAGCGGGGGGGAACTACGAGCAGTACTTC.

The rearrangement links TRBV5-6 to TRBJ1-5, with 8 positions matching TRBD1. Germline CDR1 reads SGHDT; CDR2 reads YYEEEE. This CDR3 is built from 17 residues. With V trimmed by 3 bases and J by 5 bases, 13 bases remained unmatched. The CDR3 DNA sequence: TGTGCCAGCAGCTACCTACCCCGGACAGGGTGGGATCAGCCCCAGCATTTT. Translating it yields CASSYLPRTGWDQPQHF.

This clone appeared once. The rearrangement uses TRBV7-3 and TRBJ2-3; 10 bases align to TRBD2. Germline V gene lookup returns CDR1 SGHTA and CDR2 FQGTGA. J gave up 5 bases and V 5 bases, and 7 bases lay outside the gene matches. CDR3 size: 15 residues. CDR3 in amino acids: CASSGSGGAGDTQYF. The CDR3 bases are TGTGCCAGCAGCGGCAGCGGGGGGGCCGGAGATACGCAGTATTTT. Drawing the rest from reference TRBV7-3 and TRBJ2-3, the complete variable domain is GAGVSQTPSNKVTEKGKYVELRCDPISGHTALYWYRQSLGQGPEFLIYFQGTGAADDSGLPNDRFFAVRPEGSVSTLKIQRTERGDSAVYLCASSGSGGAGDTQYFGPGTRLTVL.

This chain links TRBV25-1 with TRBJ2-7; 8 positions match TRBD1. CDR1 is MGHDK and CDR2 is SYGVNS in the germline V gene. This CDR3 is built from 15 residues. The junction had 7 bases not matched to a gene; V was cut back by 3 bases and J by 3 bases. The CDR3 nucleotides read TGTGCCAGCAGTGATACAGGGGGGATTATCTACGAGCAGTACTTC. It codes for CASSDTGGIIYEQYF.

With regard to this clone: Other DNA variants within this sample encode the same CDR3. This chain connects TRBV10-2 to TRBJ2-1, with unresolved D. This CDR3 region has 11 residues. Trimming stripped 2 bases from V and 7 bases from J, with 3 bases between. CDR1 WSHSY and CDR2 SAAADI come from the germline V gene. The DNA of the CDR3 is TGCGCCAGCAGTGAGGGTAATGAGCAGTTCTTC. It codes for CASSEGNEQFF.

The rearrangement joins TRBV5-4 to TRBJ1-1, with 8 bases identical to TRBD1. From germline, CDR1 is SGHNT and CDR2 YYREEE (reference sequence). The CDR3 extends over 15 amino acids. With 4 bases clipped from V and 1 base from J, the junction kept 6 bases outside the gene matches. CDR3 amino acids: CASSAPGQENTEAFF. The DNA for the CDR3 is TGTGCCAGCAGCGCTCCGGGACAGGAGAACACTGAAGCTTTCTTT.

This chain links TRBV6-1 with TRBJ1-6, with a tentative D call TRBD1 (6 bases). The V end lost 4 bases, the J end lost 3 bases, and 13 bases lay between the germline ends. The germline gives CDR1 MNHNS, CDR2 SASEGT. This CDR3 spans 16 amino acids. This CDR3 reads CASSARTAVYNSPLHF. The CDR3 DNA sequence: TGTGCCAGCAGTGCCCGGACAGCGGTCTATAATTCACCCCTCCACTTT.